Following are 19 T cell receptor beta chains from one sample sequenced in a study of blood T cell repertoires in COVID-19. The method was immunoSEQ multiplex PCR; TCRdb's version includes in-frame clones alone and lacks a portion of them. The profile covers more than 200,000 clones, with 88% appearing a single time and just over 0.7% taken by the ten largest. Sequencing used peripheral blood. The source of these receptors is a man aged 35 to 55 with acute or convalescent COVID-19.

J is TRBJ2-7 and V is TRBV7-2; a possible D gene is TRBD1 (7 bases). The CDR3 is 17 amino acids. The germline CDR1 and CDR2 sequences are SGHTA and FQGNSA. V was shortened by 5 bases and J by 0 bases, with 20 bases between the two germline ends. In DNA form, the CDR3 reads TGTGCCAGCAGCCGTCAGGGGGGCCTAAGTACCTCCTACGAGCAGTACTTC. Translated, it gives CASSRQGGLSTSYEQYF.

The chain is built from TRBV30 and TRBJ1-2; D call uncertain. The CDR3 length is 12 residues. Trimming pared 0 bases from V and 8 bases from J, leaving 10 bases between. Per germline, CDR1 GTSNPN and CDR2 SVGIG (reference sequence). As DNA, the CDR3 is TGTGCCTGGAGTGTATTCCAGCGGGGCTACACCTTC. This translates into CAWSVFQRGYTF. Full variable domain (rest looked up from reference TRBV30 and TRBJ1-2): SQTIHQWPATLVQPVGSPLSLECTVEGTSNPNLYWYRQAAGRGLQLLFYSVGIGQISSEVPQNLSASRPQDRQFILSSKKLLLSDSGFYLCAWSVFQRGYTFGSGTRLTVV.

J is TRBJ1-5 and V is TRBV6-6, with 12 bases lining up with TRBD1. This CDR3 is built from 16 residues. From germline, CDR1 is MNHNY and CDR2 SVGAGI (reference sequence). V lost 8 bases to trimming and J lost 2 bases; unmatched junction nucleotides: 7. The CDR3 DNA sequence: TGTGCCAGCGGGACAGGGGGCCCCGAGGGCAATCAGCCCCAGCATTTT. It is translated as CASGTGGPEGNQPQHF.

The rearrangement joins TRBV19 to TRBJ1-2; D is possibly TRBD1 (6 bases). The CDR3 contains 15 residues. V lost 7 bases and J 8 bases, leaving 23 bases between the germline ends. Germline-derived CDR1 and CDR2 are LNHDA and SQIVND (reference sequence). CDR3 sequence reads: CASTQIRDTPQGYTF. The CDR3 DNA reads TGTGCCAGTACCCAGATCCGGGACACCCCCCAAGGCTACACCTTC.

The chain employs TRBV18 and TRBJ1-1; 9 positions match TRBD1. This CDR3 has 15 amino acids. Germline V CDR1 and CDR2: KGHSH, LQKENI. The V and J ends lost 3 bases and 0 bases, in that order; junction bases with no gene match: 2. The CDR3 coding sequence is TGTGCCAGCTCACCTACAGGGGGCATGAACACTGAAGCTTTCTTT. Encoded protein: CASSPTGGMNTEAFF.

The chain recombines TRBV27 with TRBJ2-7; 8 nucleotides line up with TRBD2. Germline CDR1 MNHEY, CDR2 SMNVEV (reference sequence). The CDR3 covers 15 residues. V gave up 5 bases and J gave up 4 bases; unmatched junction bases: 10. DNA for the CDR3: TGTGCCAGCAGTAACCCTGCGACTAGCGTATACGAGCAGTACTTC. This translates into CASSNPATSVYEQYF.

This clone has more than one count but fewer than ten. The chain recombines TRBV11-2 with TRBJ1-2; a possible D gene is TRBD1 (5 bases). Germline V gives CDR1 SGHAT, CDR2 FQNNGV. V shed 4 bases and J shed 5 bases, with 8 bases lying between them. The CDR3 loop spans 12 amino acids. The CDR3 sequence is CASSSGLYGYTF. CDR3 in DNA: TGTGCCAGCAGCTCGGGACTTTATGGCTACACCTTC.

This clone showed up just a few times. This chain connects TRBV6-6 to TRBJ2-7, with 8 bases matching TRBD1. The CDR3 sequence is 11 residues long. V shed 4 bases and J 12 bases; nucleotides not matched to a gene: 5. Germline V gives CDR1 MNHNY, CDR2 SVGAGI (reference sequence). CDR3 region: CASSSPGQVYF. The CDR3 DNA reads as TGTGCCAGCAGTTCCCCGGGACAGGTGTACTTC.

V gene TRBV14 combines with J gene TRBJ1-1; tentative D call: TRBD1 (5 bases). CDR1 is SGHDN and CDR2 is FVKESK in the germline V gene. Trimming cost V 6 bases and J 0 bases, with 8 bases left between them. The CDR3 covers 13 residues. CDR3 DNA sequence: TGTGCCAGCAGTTTGGACATGAACACTGAAGCTTTCTTT. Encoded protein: CASSLDMNTEAFF.

CDR3: CASSLGGDRAYGYTF. DNA for the CDR3: TGTGCCAGCAGCTTAGGCGGGGACAGGGCTTATGGCTACACCTTC. V and J are TRBV7-2 and TRBJ1-2; TRBD1 agrees at 9 bases. Germline assignment: CDR1 SGHTA and CDR2 FQGNSA. This CDR3 contains 15 residues. V dropped 1 base and J dropped 5; count of bases not matched to a gene: 5.

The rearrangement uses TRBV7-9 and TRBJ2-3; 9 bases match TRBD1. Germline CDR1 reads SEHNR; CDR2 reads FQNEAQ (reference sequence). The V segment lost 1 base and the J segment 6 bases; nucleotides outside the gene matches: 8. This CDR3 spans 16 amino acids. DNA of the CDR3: TGTGCCAGCAGCTTAGGTGGGACAGGGATCCCGGATACGCAGTATTTT. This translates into CASSLGGTGIPDTQYF.

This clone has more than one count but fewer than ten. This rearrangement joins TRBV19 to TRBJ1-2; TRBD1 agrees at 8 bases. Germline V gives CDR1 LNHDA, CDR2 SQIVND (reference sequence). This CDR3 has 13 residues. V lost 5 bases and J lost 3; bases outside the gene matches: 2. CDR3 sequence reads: CASSDRGYYGYTF. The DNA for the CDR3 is TGTGCCAGTAGTGACAGGGGCTACTATGGCTACACCTTC. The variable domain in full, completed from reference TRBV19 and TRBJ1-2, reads DGGITQSPKYLFRKEGQNVTLSCEQNLNHDAMYWYRQDPGQGLRLIYYSQIVNDFQKGDIAEGYSVSREKKESFPLTVTSAQKNPTAFYLCASSDRGYYGYTFGSGTRLTVV.

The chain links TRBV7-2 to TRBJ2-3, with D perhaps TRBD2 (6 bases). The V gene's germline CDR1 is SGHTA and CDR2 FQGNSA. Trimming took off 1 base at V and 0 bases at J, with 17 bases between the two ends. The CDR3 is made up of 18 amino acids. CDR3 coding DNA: TGTGCCAGCAGCTTAGTGGTACTAGCACGCCCTAGCACAGATACGCAGTATTTT. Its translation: CASSLVVLARPSTDTQYF.

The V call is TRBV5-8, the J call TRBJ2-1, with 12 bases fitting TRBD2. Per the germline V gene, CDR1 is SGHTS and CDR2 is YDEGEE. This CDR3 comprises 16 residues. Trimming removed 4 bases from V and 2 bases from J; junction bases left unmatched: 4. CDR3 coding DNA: TGTGCCAGCAGCCTAGGACTAGCGGGGACCTACAATGAGCAGTTCTTC. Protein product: CASSLGLAGTYNEQFF.

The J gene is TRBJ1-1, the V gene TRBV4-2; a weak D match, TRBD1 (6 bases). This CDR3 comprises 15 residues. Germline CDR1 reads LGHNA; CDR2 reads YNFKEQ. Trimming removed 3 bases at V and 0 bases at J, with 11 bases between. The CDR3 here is CASSHSTGLNTEAFF. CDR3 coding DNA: TGTGCCAGCAGCCATTCGACAGGACTGAACACTGAAGCTTTCTTT.

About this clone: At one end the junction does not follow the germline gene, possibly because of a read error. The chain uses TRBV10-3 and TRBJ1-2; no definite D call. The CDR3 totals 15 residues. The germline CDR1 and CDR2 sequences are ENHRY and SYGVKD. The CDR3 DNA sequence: TGTGCCATCAGTGCCAGCGCATCCCTATTATATGACTACACCTTC. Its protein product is CAISASASLLYDYTF.

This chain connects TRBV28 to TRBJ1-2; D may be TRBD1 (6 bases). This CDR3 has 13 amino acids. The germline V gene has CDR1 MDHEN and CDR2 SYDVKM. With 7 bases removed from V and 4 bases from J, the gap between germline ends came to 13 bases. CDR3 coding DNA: TGTGCCAGCAAGTTGACAGGATCCTATGGCTACACCTTC. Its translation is CASKLTGSYGYTF.

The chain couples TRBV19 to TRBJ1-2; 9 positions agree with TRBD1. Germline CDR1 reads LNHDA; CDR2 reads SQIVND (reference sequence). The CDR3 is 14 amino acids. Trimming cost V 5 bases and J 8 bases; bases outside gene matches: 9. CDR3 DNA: TGTGCCAGTAGTCCCGCCGGGACAGGGTACGGCTACACCTTC. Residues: CASSPAGTGYGYTF.

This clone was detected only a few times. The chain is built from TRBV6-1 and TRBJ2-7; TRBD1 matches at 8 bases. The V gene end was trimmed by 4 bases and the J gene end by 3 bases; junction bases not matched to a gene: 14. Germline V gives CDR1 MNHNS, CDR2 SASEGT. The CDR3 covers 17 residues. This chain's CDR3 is CASSGPGTGSAHYEQYF. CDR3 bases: TGTGCCAGCAGTGGTCCCGGGACAGGTTCGGCCCACTACGAGCAGTACTTC.